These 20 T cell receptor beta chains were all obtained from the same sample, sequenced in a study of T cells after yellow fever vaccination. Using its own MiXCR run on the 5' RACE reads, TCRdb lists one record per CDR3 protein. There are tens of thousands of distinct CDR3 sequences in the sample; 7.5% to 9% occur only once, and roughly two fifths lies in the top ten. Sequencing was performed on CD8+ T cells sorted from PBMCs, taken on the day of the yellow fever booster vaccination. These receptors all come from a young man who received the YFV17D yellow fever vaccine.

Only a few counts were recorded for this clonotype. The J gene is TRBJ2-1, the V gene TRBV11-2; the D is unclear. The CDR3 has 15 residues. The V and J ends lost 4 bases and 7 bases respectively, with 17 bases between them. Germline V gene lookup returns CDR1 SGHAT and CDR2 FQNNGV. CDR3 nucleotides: TGTGCCAGCAGCTACCCCCCGGCTAGAAAGAATGAGCAGTTCTTC. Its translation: CASSYPPARKNEQFF. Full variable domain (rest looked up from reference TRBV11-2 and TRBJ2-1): EAGVAQSPRYKIIEKRQSVAFWCNPISGHATLYWYQQILGQGPKLLIQFQNNGVVDDSQLPKDRFSAERLKGVDSTLKIQPAKLEDSAVYLCASSYPPARKNEQFFGPGTRLTVL.

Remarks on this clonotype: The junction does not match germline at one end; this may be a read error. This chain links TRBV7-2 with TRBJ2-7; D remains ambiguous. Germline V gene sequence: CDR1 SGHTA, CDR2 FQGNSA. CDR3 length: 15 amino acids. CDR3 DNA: TGCGCCAGCAGCTTTATCGGGTTGGACTCCTACGAGCAGTACTTC. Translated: CASSFIGLDSYEQYF.

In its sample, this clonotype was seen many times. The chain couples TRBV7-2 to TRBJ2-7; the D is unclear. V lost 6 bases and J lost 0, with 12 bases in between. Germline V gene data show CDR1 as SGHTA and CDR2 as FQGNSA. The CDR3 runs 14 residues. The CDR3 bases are TGTGCCAGCAGTTCGGACCCCAGCTCCTACGAGCAGTACTTC. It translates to CASSSDPSSYEQYF.

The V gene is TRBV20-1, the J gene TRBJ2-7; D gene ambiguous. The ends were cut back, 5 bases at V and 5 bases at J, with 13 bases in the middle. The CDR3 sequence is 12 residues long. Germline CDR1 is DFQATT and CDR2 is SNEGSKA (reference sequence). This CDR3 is CSAATRGDEQYF. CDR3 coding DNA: TGCAGTGCTGCGACTCGAGGCGACGAGCAGTACTTC.

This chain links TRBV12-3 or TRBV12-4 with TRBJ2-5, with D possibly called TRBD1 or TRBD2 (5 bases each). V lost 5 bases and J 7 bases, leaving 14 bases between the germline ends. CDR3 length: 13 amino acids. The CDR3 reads CASSAIPRGTQYF. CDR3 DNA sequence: TGTGCCAGCAGTGCCATACCGAGGGGGACCCAGTACTTC.

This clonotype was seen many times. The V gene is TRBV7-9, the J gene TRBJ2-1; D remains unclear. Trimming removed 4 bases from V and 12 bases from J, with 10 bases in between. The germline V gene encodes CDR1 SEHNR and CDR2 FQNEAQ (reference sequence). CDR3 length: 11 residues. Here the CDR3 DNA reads TGTGCCAGCAGCTCGACTGGAGTGCAGTTCTTC. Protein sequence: CASSSTGVQFF.

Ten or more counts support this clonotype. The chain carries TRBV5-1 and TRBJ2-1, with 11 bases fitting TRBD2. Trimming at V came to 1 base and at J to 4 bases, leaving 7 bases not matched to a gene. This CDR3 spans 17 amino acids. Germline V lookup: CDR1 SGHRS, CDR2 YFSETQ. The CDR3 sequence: CASSLYPGLADYNEQFF. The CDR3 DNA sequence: TGCGCCAGCAGCTTGTACCCGGGACTAGCGGATTACAATGAGCAGTTCTTC.

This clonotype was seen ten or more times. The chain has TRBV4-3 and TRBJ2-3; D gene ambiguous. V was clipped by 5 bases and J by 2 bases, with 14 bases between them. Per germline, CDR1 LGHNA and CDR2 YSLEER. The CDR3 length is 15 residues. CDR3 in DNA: TGCGCCAGCAGCGTTGGCTGGCCCTCCACAGATACGCAGTATTTT. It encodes CASSVGWPSTDTQYF.

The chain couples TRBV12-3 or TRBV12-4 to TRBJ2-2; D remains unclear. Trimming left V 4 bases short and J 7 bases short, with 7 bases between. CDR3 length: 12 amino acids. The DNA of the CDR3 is TGTGCCAGCAGTTCCACCGGCGGGGAGCTGTTTTTT. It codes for CASSSTGGELFF.

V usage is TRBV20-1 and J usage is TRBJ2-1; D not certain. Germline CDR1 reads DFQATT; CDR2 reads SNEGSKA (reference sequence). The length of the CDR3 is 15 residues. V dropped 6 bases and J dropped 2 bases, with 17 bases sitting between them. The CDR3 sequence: CSAPWSGTAYNEQFF. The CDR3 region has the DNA TGCAGTGCCCCGTGGTCCGGCACTGCCTACAATGAGCAGTTCTTC.

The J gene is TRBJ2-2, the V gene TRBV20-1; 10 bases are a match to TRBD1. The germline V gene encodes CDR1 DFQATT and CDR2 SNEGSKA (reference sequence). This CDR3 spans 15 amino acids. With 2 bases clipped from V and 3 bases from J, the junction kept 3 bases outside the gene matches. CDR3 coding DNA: TGCAGTGCTAGAAGGGACAGGGGACACACCGGGGAGCTGTTTTTT. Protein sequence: CSARRDRGHTGELFF.

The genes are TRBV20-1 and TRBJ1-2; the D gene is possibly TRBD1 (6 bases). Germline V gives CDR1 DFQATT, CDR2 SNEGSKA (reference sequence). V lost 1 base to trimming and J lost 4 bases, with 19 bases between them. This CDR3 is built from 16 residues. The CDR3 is CSARGGSQGNGYGYTF. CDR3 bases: TGCAGTGCTAGAGGCGGCTCTCAGGGGAACGGCTATGGCTACACCTTC.

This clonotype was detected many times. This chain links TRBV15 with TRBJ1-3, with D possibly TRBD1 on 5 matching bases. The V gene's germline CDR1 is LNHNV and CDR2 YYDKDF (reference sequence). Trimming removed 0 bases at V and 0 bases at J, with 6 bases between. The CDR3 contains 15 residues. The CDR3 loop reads CATSRDDSSGNTIYF. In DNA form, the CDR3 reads TGTGCCACCAGCAGAGATGACAGCTCTGGAAACACCATATATTTT.

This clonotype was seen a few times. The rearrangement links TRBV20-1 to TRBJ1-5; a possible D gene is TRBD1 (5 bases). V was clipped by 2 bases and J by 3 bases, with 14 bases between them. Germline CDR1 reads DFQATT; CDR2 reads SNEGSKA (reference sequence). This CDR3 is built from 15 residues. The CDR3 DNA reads TGCAGTGCTAGACCCCTAACAGGACACAATCAGCCCCAGCATTTT. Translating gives CSARPLTGHNQPQHF.

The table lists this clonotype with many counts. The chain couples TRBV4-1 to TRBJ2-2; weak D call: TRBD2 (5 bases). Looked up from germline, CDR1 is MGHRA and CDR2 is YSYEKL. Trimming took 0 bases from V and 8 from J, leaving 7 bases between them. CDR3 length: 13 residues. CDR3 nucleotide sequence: TGCGCCAGCAGCCAAGATCTAGCAGGGGAGCTGTTTTTT. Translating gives CASSQDLAGELFF.

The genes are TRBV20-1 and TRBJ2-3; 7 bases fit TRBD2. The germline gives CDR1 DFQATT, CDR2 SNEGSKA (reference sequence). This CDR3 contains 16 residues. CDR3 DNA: TGCTGCGCTATCGACCTGACTAGCACGAGACCAGATACGCAGTATTTT. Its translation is CCAIDLTSTRPDTQYF.

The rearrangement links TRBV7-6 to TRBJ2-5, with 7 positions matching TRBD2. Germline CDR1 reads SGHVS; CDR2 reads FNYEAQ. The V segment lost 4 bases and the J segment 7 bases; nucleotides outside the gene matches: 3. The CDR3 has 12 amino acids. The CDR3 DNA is TGTGCCAGCAGCTCGGGGGAGGGGACCCAGTACTTC. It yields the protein CASSSGEGTQYF.

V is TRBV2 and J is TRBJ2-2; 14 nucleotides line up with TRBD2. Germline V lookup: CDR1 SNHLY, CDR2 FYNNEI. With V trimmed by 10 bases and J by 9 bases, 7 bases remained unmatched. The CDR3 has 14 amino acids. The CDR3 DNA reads TGTGCCAAGACTAGCGGGAGGGCCGGTAGGGAGCTGTTTTTT. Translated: CAKTSGRAGRELFF.

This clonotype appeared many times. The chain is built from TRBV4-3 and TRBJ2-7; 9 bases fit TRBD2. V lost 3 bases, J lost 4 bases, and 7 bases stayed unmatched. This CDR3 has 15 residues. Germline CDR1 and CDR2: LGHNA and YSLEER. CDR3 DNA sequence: TGCGCCAGCAGCCAGGCGTCTAGCGGGACTTACGAGCAGTACTTC. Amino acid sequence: CASSQASSGTYEQYF.

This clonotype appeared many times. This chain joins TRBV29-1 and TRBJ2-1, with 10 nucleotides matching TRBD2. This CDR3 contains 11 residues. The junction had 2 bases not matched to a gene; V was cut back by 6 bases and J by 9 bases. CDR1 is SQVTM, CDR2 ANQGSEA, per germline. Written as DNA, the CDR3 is TGCAGCGTCCAGCGGGAGGGTGAGCAGTTCTTC. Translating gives CSVQREGEQFF.